The clone carrying this TCR beta chain was detected only a few times. Per germline, CDR1 SGHKS and CDR2 YYEKEE (reference sequence). The germline V and J ends were trimmed by 1 base and 0 bases, with 8 bases remaining between them. This CDR3 region has 14 residues. TCRdb redid the calling of the RT-PCR reads with MiXCR, one entry per CDR3 protein. The top ten hold 3.6% of the sample, which has about 680,000 distinct CDR3 sequences, about 14% seen once. The source is a female donor in good health, serving as a healthy control. Sequenced material: memory CD4+ T cells from blood. This sequence joins TRBV5-5 and TRBJ2-7; D may be TRBD1 (5 bases). The CDR3 DNA sequence: TGTGCCAGCAGCTTGAGTGACAGCTCCTACGAGCAGTACTTC. This translates into CASSLSDSSYEQYF.